Below, 22 T cell receptor beta chains from the same sample are listed, as sequenced in a study of beta chain features in type 1 diabetes. Study observations and caveats: Among all four CD4+ subsets, Type 1 diabetes patients had TCRB CDR3s that were moderately but significantly shorter.

Every bit of the isolated RNA underwent reverse transcription, so sequencing read expressed TCRB transcripts. TCRdb's copy holds only in-frame clones and misses some; the assay was immunoSEQ multiplex PCR. The table includes about 47,000 clones, roughly 45% detected once. No antigens are known for them. Sequencing was done on a sample of stem cell memory CD4+ T cells from blood. These TCRs come from a man aged 30-40 years with type 1 diabetes.

This clone was found a few times. The chain joins TRBV6-1 to TRBJ2-4; the match to TRBD1 covers 7 bases. Trimming removed 1 base from V and 3 bases from J; junction bases left unmatched: 0. Germline V lookup: CDR1 MNHNS, CDR2 SASEGT. The CDR3 spans 14 residues. The CDR3 nucleotides read TGTGCCAGCAGTGAAGGACAGGGCAAAAACATTCAGTACTTC. It specifies CASSEGQGKNIQYF.

This chain uses TRBV7-8 with TRBJ1-3; a weak D match, TRBD1 (5 bases). Germline V gene data show CDR1 as SGHVS and CDR2 as FQNEAQ. The CDR3 contains 15 residues. Trimming took off 5 bases at V and 2 bases at J, with 13 bases between the two ends. CDR3 protein: CASSTVRVPGNTIYF. The CDR3 bases are TGTGCCAGCAGCACCGTCAGGGTTCCTGGAAACACCATATATTTT.

This chain links TRBV5-4 with TRBJ1-1; the match to TRBD1 covers 7 bases. CDR1 is SGHNT and CDR2 is YYREEE in the germline V gene (reference sequence). With 5 bases clipped from V and 2 bases from J, the junction kept 3 bases outside the gene matches. The CDR3 runs to 13 residues. CDR3 nucleotides: TGTGCCAGCAGAGCAGGGGGAAACACTGAAGCTTTCTTT. It encodes CASRAGGNTEAFF.

The chain employs TRBV2 and TRBJ1-5, with 8 positions matching TRBD1. Trimming removed 6 bases from V and 4 bases from J; junction bases left unmatched: 8. From germline, CDR1 is SNHLY and CDR2 FYNNEI. CDR3 size: 15 residues. CDR3 sequence: CASRATGVRNQPQHF. The DNA for the CDR3 is TGTGCCAGCAGGGCGACAGGGGTAAGGAATCAGCCCCAGCATTTT.

A few counts support this clone. The chain combines TRBV4-2 with TRBJ2-3, with D perhaps TRBD2 (6 bases). Germline V gene data show CDR1 as LGHNA and CDR2 as YNFKEQ. V lost 0 bases to trimming and J lost 1 base, with 20 bases between them. The CDR3 consists of 19 residues. Written as DNA, the CDR3 is TGTGCCAGCAGCCAAGATTGGAGTACTAGCAGTCTAGGCACAGATACGCAGTATTTT. Protein: CASSQDWSTSSLGTDTQYF.

This chain uses TRBV20-1 with TRBJ2-7; possible D gene TRBD1, 6 bases. The V and J ends lost 5 bases and 6 bases respectively, with 11 bases between them. The CDR3 spans 11 residues. Germline V gene sequence: CDR1 DFQATT, CDR2 SNEGSKA (reference sequence). The CDR3 DNA reads TGCAGTGCTCGGACAGCCACCGAGCAGTACTTC. This translates into CSARTATEQYF.

The chain is built from TRBV19 and TRBJ2-1, with a tentative D call TRBD1 (7 bases). With 1 base removed from V and 4 bases from J, the gap between germline ends came to 20 bases. CDR3 length equals 18 residues. Germline lookup yields CDR1 LNHDA and CDR2 SQIVND (reference sequence). The CDR3 sequence: CASSIVTRRDRVYNEQFF. CDR3 coding DNA: TGTGCCAGTAGTATAGTTACAAGGAGGGACAGAGTTTACAATGAGCAGTTCTTC.

In its sample, this clone was seen a few times. The chain joins TRBV28 to TRBJ2-6; 9 positions match TRBD1. The germline V gene has CDR1 MDHEN and CDR2 SYDVKM. The length of the CDR3 is 17 residues. V was pared by 3 bases and J by 2 bases, with 5 bases of the junction left unmatched. Here the CDR3 DNA reads TGTGCCAGCAGTTTGAGGACAGGGGATGCTGGGGCCAACGTCCTGACTTTC. The encoded protein is CASSLRTGDAGANVLTF.

DNA for the CDR3: TGTGCCAGCTCACCACGCGACTCCCTCTACGAGCAGTACTTC. This codes for CASSPRDSLYEQYF. V usage is TRBV18 and J usage is TRBJ2-7; D is unresolved. This CDR3 comprises 14 residues. V lost 1 base, J lost 3 bases, and 10 bases lay in between. Germline values: CDR1 KGHSH, CDR2 LQKENI.

The chain combines TRBV18 with TRBJ2-7; 9 positions match TRBD1. Germline-derived CDR1 and CDR2 are KGHSH and LQKENI. The CDR3 is 15 residues long. After removal of 4 bases from V and 2 bases from J, the junction contained 6 bases not matched to a gene. The CDR3 coding sequence is TGTGCCAGCTCACTCCGGGACAGGGTCCCCTACGAGCAGTACTTC. Protein: CASSLRDRVPYEQYF.

The chain recombines TRBV5-4 with TRBJ2-1, with TRBD1 identical over 8 bases. This CDR3 has 15 residues. V lost 3 bases to trimming and J lost 9 bases; unmatched junction nucleotides: 11. The germline CDR1 and CDR2 sequences are SGHNT and YYREEE (reference sequence). The CDR3 bases are TGTGCCAGCAGCTATCTCGGACAGGGAAAAAGTGAGCAGTTCTTC. Protein: CASSYLGQGKSEQFF.

This clone came up a few times. The V gene is TRBV5-5, the J gene TRBJ2-1; 7 nucleotides agree with TRBD2. The V segment lost 4 bases and the J segment 0 bases; nucleotides outside the gene matches: 4. The length of the CDR3 is 15 residues. Looked up from germline, CDR1 is SGHKS and CDR2 is YYEKEE (reference sequence). CDR3 sequence: CASSLSGNSYNEQFF. The CDR3 DNA reads as TGTGCCAGCAGCCTAAGCGGGAACTCCTACAATGAGCAGTTCTTC.

Only a few counts were recorded for this clone. The chain uses TRBV7-2 and TRBJ2-1; weak D call: TRBD2 (5 bases). The CDR3 loop spans 15 amino acids. The germline V gene encodes CDR1 SGHTA and CDR2 FQGNSA. The germline V and J ends were trimmed by 4 bases and 6 bases, with 16 bases remaining between them. Written as DNA, the CDR3 is TGTGCCAGCAGCTCACCTACTAGTTTCCCCAATGAGCAGTTCTTC. It specifies CASSSPTSFPNEQFF.

The chain couples TRBV5-4 to TRBJ2-1; perhaps TRBD2 as D (7 bases). The V gene lost 0 bases and the J gene lost 3 bases, with 19 bases spanning the gap. Looked up from germline, CDR1 is SGHNT and CDR2 is YYREEE (reference sequence). The CDR3 extends over 18 amino acids. DNA of the CDR3: TGTGCCAGCAGCTTGGGTCTGAGGGGGGGGCGCTTCTACAATGAGCAGTTCTTC. Encoded protein: CASSLGLRGGRFYNEQFF. Variable domain in full (rest from reference TRBV5-4 and TRBJ2-1): ETGVTQSPTHLIKTRGQQVTLRCSSQSGHNTVSWYQQALGQGPQFIFQYYREEENGRGNFPPRFSGLQFPNYSSELNVNALELDDSALYLCASSLGLRGGRFYNEQFFGPGTRLTVL.

This chain links TRBV27 with TRBJ2-1; weak D call: TRBD1 (5 bases). V was clipped by 6 bases and J by 3 bases, with 18 bases between them. The CDR3 extends over 16 amino acids. Germline values: CDR1 MNHEY, CDR2 SMNVEV (reference sequence). The CDR3 is CASSLIAGSNYNEQFF. The CDR3 coding sequence is TGTGCCAGCAGCCTAATCGCAGGGTCGAACTACAATGAGCAGTTCTTC.

The V gene is TRBV6-5, the J gene TRBJ2-7, with D tentatively TRBD1 (5 bases). Germline CDR1 MNHEY, CDR2 SVGAGI. The CDR3 sequence is 16 residues long. Trimming took off 0 bases at V and 1 base at J, with 13 bases between the two ends. This CDR3 is CASSYSGSAGSYEQYF. DNA of the CDR3: TGTGCCAGCAGTTACTCGGGATCGGCAGGGTCCTACGAGCAGTACTTC.

There are a few counts of this clone. This sequence joins TRBV11-2 and TRBJ2-6; 9 bases are shared with TRBD2. Germline V gives CDR1 SGHAT, CDR2 FQNNGV. The CDR3 has 18 amino acids. V was clipped by 2 bases and J by 0 bases; unmatched bases: 5. CDR3 sequence (DNA): TGTGCCAGCAGCTTATGGCTAGCGGGAATCTCTGGGGCCAACGTCCTGACTTTC. Residues: CASSLWLAGISGANVLTF.

The V and J genes are TRBV6-5 and TRBJ2-6; D is ambiguous. The CDR3 runs 14 residues. Germline CDR1 reads MNHEY; CDR2 reads SVGAGI. Trimming took 8 bases from V and 3 from J, leaving 11 bases between them. The CDR3: CASGPRYGANVLTF. CDR3 bases: TGTGCCAGCGGTCCTCGCTATGGGGCCAACGTCCTGACTTTC.

The rearrangement links TRBV7-3 to TRBJ2-3; 12 bases are a match to TRBD2. The CDR3 sequence is 16 residues long. The J segment lost 3 bases and the V segment lost 5 bases, leaving 6 bases of the junction unmatched. CDR1 SGHTA and CDR2 FQGTGA come from the germline V gene. CDR3 sequence (DNA): TGTGCCAGCAGCCCGACTAGCGGGAGTGGGACAGATACGCAGTATTTT. Translated, it gives CASSPTSGSGTDTQYF.

This chain links TRBV18 with TRBJ2-2; D remains ambiguous. The CDR3 sequence is 15 residues long. The V end was cut by 2 bases, the J end by 2 bases, with 9 bases between. Per the germline V gene, CDR1 is KGHSH and CDR2 is LQKENI. The CDR3: CASSPIGVNTGELFF. In DNA form, the CDR3 reads TGTGCCAGCTCACCAATAGGAGTCAACACCGGGGAGCTGTTTTTT.

This clone was seen a handful of times. The J gene is TRBJ2-3, the V gene TRBV29-1, with 10 nucleotides matching TRBD2. V trimming: 7 bases; J trimming: 5 bases; junction bases outside the gene matches: 6. Germline CDR1 reads SQVTM; CDR2 reads ANQGSEA. The CDR3 spans 13 residues. The CDR3 spells CSGQIAGGDTQYF. CDR3 sequence (DNA): TGCAGCGGTCAGATAGCGGGAGGAGATACGCAGTATTTT.

This clone has more than one count but fewer than ten. This sequence joins TRBV7-3 and TRBJ1-1, with D unresolved. CDR1 and CDR2 from the germline V gene are SGHTA and FQGTGA. V lost 2 bases, J lost 1 base, and 5 bases lay in between. There are 13 residues in the CDR3. In DNA form, the CDR3 reads TGTGCCAGCAGCTTAGAGGGGAACACTGAAGCTTTCTTT. Amino acid sequence: CASSLEGNTEAFF.